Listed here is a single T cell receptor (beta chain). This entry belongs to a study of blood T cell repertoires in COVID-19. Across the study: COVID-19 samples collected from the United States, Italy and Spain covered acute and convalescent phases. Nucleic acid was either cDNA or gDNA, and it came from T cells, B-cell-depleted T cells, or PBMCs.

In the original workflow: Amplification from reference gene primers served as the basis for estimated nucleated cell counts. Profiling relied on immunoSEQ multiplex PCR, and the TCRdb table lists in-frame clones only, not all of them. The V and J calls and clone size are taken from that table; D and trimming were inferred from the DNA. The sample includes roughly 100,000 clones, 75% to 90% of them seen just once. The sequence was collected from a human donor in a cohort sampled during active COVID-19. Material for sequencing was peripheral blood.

Here the CDR3 reads CASSYTTQAAEAFF. Here the CDR3 DNA reads TGTGCCAGCAGCTATACAACACAGGCCGCGGAAGCTTTCTTT. The rearrangement links TRBV6-2 or TRBV6-3 to TRBJ1-1, with D possibly being TRBD1 (5 bases). Germline V gene sequence: CDR1 MNHEY, CDR2 SVGEGT. The V end lost 6 bases, the J end lost 8 bases, and 19 bases lay between the germline ends. CDR3 length: 14 amino acids.